This TCR beta chain was captured by sequencing in a study of lymphopenia after photon versus proton radiotherapy. V lost 5 bases to trimming and J lost 1 base, with 15 bases between them. Germline assignment: CDR1 SGHTA and CDR2 FQGNSA. The CDR3 loop spans 15 amino acids. Study findings and constraints: Authors raise, but do not show, better survival with proton therapy. Proton therapy kept repertoires fairly stable, unlike photons, which gained effector/memory cells. Oligoclonal CD8+ Temra expansion after nadir drove photon patients' diversity drop. A bigger post-nadir fall in TCR diversity correlated inversely with survival time in deceased patients.

This clone was recorded a few times. What it recognizes is unknown. Clones were sequenced by immunoSEQ multiplex PCR, and TCRdb holds only the in-frame ones, with some missing. Of some 42,000 clones in the sample, about 83% were seen once. This receptor was obtained from a woman in her 70s with pancreatic cancer. The gene calls are TRBV7-2 and TRBJ2-7; D may match TRBD1 or TRBD2 (6 bases each). The sequenced sample was peripheral blood, obtained from a patient treated with proton-based radiotherapy. CDR3 amino acids: CASSEGQGTSYEQYF. In DNA form, the CDR3 reads TGTGCCAGCAGCGAGGGGCAGGGGACTTCCTACGAGCAGTACTTC.